This is a list of T cell receptor beta chains from one sample in a study of T cell responses to AZD1222 COVID-19 vaccine. Profiled with immunoSEQ multiplex PCR; TCRdb holds only in-frame clones, not every one. The table lists 80,000 or so clones, about nine tenths of them singletons. Sequencing used peripheral blood, obtained on day 0 of MenACWY control vaccination. These receptor sequences come from an adult in good health. The CDR3 runs from the conserved cysteine through the conserved F or W. The D gene is left open where the match is weak. Clone size, where shown, is once, few, many, or a class for clones that have expanded.

cdr3_aa: CASSESGLLSGNTIYF
cdr3_nt: TGCGCCAGCAGTGAGTCGGGACTGTTGTCTGGAAACACCATATATTTT
v_call: TRBV10-1
clone_size: .
d_call: .
j_call: TRBJ1-3

cdr3_aa: CACRGDLSTGELFF
cdr3_nt: TGTGCCTGCCGAGGGGACCTGAGCACCGGGGAGCTGTTTTTT
v_call: TRBV19
clone_size: once
d_call: .
j_call: TRBJ2-2

cdr3_aa: CASSQPPASGDYEQYF
cdr3_nt: TGTGCCAGCAGCCAGCCCCCTGCTAGCGGGGACTACGAGCAGTACTTC
v_call: TRBV3-1/TRBV3-2
clone_size: .
d_call: TRBD2
j_call: TRBJ2-7

cdr3_aa: CASSVGGGSLEQYF
cdr3_nt: TGTGCCAGCAGCGTAGGCGGCGGGAGCCTCGAGCAGTACTTC
v_call: TRBV9
clone_size: .
d_call: TRBD2
j_call: TRBJ2-7

cdr3_aa: CASSLGGNGYTF
cdr3_nt: TGTGCCAGCAGCCTAGGGGGCAACGGCTACACCTTC
v_call: TRBV7-9
clone_size: .
d_call: TRBD1
j_call: TRBJ1-2

cdr3_aa: CASGSTGVYEQYF
cdr3_nt: TGTGCCAGCGGTTCGACAGGAGTCTACGAGCAGTACTTC
v_call: TRBV27
clone_size: .
d_call: .
j_call: TRBJ2-7

cdr3_aa: CASSLTYGHNEQFF
cdr3_nt: TGTGCCAGCAGCTTAACCTACGGCCACAATGAGCAGTTCTTC
v_call: TRBV11-2
clone_size: .
d_call: .
j_call: TRBJ2-1

cdr3_aa: CASSLQGSKAFF
cdr3_nt: TGTGCCAGCAGCTTACAGGGAAGCAAGGCTTTCTTT
v_call: TRBV5-6
clone_size: once
d_call: .
j_call: TRBJ1-1

cdr3_aa: CASSHIQGGLNTEAFF
cdr3_nt: TGCGCCAGCAGCCACATACAGGGCGGCCTGAACACTGAAGCTTTCTTT
v_call: TRBV4-1
clone_size: .
d_call: .
j_call: TRBJ1-1

cdr3_aa: CASSASVGNEQYF
cdr3_nt: TGTGCCAGCAGCGCGAGTGTGGGTAACGAGCAGTACTTC
v_call: TRBV9
clone_size: .
d_call: .
j_call: TRBJ2-7

cdr3_aa: CASSGGRGTDTQYF
cdr3_nt: TGTGCCAGCTCGGGGGGGCGCGGGACAGATACGCAGTATTTT
v_call: TRBV27
clone_size: .
d_call: TRBD2
j_call: TRBJ2-3

cdr3_aa: CASKSRDSTFNYEQYF
cdr3_nt: TGTGCCAGCAAGAGCCGGGACAGCACTTTTAACTACGAGCAGTACTTC
v_call: TRBV27
clone_size: .
d_call: TRBD1
j_call: TRBJ2-7

cdr3_aa: CASSLGAGAHEQYF
cdr3_nt: TGTGCCAGCAGTTTAGGCGCGGGGGCCCACGAGCAGTACTTC
v_call: TRBV27
clone_size: .
d_call: .
j_call: TRBJ2-7

cdr3_aa: CATSDPAPGLAVDTQYF
cdr3_nt: TGTGCCACCAGTGACCCCGCCCCGGGACTAGCAGTGGATACGCAGTATTTT
v_call: TRBV24-1
clone_size: .
d_call: TRBD2
j_call: TRBJ2-3

cdr3_aa: CASSQDQIYNEQFF
cdr3_nt: TGTGCCAGCAGCCAAGATCAGATATACAATGAGCAGTTCTTC
v_call: TRBV3-1/TRBV3-2
clone_size: .
d_call: .
j_call: TRBJ2-1

cdr3_aa: CASSLEVSSYEQYF
cdr3_nt: TGTGCCAGCAGCTTGGAAGTCTCCTCCTACGAGCAGTACTTC
v_call: TRBV5-4
clone_size: .
d_call: .
j_call: TRBJ2-7

cdr3_aa: CASRRGGNSQSYEQYF
cdr3_nt: TGTGCCAGCCGGCGGGGGGGGAATTCTCAATCCTACGAGCAGTACTTC
v_call: TRBV19
clone_size: .
d_call: TRBD2
j_call: TRBJ2-7